This T cell receptor (beta chain) was retrieved from a study of PD-1 blockade in classical Hodgkin lymphoma. Findings and caveats of the study: It was reported that newly diagnosed patients had less baseline TCR diversity than healthy donors.

TCRdb's copy holds only in-frame clones and misses some; the assay was immunoSEQ multiplex PCR. The repertoire holds 12,000 or so clones, with roughly 84% as singletons. As for this clone: The antigen is unknown.

Each patient's relapse followed autologous stem cell transplantation, and brentuximab vedotin exposure varied. This specimen consisted of peripheral blood mononuclear cells (PBMCs), obtained at baseline. The receptor comes from a human donor with classical Hodgkin lymphoma.

CDR3 in amino acids: CASSDGGANEKLFF. The CDR3, as DNA: TGTGCCAGCAGTGATGGAGGGGCTAATGAAAAACTGTTTTTT. This chain joins TRBV2 and TRBJ1-4, with a possible D match to TRBD1 (5 bases). The germline V gene encodes CDR1 SNHLY and CDR2 FYNNEI. V was cut by 3 bases and J by 3 bases, with 8 bases left in between. The CDR3 contains 14 residues.